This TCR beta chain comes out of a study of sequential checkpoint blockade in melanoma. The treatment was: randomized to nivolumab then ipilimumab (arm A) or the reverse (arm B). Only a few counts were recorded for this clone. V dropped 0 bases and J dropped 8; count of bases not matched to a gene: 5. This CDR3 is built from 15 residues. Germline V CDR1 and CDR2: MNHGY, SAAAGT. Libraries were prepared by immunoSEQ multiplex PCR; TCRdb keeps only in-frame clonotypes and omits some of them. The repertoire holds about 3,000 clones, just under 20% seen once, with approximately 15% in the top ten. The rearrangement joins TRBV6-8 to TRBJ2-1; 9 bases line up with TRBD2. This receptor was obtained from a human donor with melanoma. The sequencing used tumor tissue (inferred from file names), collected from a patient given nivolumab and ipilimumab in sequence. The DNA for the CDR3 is TGTGCCAGCAGTTACTCTAGCGGGGGTAGGCATGAGCAGTTCTTC. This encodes CASSYSSGGRHEQFF.